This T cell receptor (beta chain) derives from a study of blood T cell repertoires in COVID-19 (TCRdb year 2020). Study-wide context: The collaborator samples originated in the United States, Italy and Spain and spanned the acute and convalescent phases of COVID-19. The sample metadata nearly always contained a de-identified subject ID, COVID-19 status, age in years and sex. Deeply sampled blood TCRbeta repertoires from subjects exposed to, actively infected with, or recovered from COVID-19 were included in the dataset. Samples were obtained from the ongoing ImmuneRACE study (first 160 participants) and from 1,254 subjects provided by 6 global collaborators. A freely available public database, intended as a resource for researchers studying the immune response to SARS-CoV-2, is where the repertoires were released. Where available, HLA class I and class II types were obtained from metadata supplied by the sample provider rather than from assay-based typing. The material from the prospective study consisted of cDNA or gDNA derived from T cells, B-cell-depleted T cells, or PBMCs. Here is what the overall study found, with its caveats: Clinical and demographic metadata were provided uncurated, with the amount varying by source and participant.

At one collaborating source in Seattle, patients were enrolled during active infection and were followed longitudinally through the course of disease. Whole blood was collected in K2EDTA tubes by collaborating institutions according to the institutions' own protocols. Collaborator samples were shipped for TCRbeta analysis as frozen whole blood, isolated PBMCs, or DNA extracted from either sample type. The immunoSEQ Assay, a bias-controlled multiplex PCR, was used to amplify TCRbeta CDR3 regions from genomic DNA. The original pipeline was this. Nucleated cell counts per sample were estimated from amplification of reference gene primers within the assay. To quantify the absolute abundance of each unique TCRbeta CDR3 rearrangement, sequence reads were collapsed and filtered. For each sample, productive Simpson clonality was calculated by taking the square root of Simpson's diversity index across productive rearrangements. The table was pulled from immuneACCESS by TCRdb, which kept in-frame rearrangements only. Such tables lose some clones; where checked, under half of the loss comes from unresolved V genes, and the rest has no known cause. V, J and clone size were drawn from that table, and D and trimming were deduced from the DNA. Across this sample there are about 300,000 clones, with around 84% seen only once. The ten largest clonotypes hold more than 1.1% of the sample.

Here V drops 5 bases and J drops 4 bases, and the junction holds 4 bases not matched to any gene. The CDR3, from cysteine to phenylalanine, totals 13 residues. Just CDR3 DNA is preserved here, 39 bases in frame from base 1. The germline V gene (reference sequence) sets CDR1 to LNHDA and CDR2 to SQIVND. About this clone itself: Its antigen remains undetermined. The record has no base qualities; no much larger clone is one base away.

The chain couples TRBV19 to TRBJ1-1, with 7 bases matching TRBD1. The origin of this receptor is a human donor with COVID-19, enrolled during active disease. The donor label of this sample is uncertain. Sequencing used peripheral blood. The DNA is TGTGCCAGTAGTCCATCAGGGGGCACTGAAGCTTTCTTT. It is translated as CASSPSGGTEAFF.